These 15 T cell receptor beta chains share one sample of origin, sequenced in a study of T cells after yellow fever vaccination. Via MiXCR, TCRdb re-called the 5' RACE reads, giving one row per CDR3 protein. The sample holds under 500,000 distinct CDR3 sequences, roughly a sixth seen once. Specimen: PBMCs, collected before the yellow fever booster vaccination. The receptors stem from a man between 18 and 29 years old who received the YFV17D yellow fever vaccine.

This clonotype was detected only a few times. The V call is TRBV6-6, the J call TRBJ1-6; 9 bases are a match to TRBD1. The CDR3 contains 15 residues. CDR1 is MNHNY, CDR2 SVGAGI, per germline (reference sequence). Trimming cost V 6 bases and J 9 bases; bases outside gene matches: 9. CDR3 sequence: CASRLQGAGVSPLHF. The CDR3 nucleotides read TGTGCCAGCAGACTACAGGGGGCTGGGGTTTCACCCCTCCACTTT.

This clonotype was picked up a small number of times. The V call is TRBV4-3, the J call TRBJ2-3; 8 bases match TRBD1. Trimming at V came to 3 bases and at J to 1 base, leaving 9 bases not matched to a gene. This CDR3 has 17 residues. In germline, CDR1 is LGHNA, CDR2 YSLEER. CDR3 bases: TGCGCCAGCAGCCAGAGATCGGACAGGGACGGCACAGATACGCAGTATTTT. Amino acids: CASSQRSDRDGTDTQYF.

The V and J genes are TRBV6-2 or TRBV6-3 and TRBJ2-7; D is unresolved. Trimming stripped 4 bases from V and 0 bases from J, with 13 bases between. Germline V CDR1 and CDR2: MNHEY, SVGEGT. There are 15 residues in the CDR3. CDR3 protein: CASSSPRRSSYEQYV. As DNA, the CDR3 is TGTGCCAGCAGTTCCCCTAGACGTAGCTCCTACGAGCAGTACGTC.

This clonotype appeared a few times. The rearrangement links TRBV7-9 to TRBJ2-3; 8 bases line up with TRBD2. CDR1 is SEHNR and CDR2 is FQNEAQ in the germline V gene (reference sequence). CDR3 size: 14 residues. V lost 6 bases to trimming and J lost 2 bases; unmatched junction nucleotides: 4. In DNA, the CDR3 is TGTGCCAGCAGGATCGGGGGGGTCACAGATACGCAGTATTTT. The encoded protein is CASRIGGVTDTQYF.

There are a few counts of this clonotype. This sequence joins TRBV7-2 and TRBJ2-2; 8 bases agree with TRBD1. Germline CDR1 reads SGHTA; CDR2 reads FQGNSA. The CDR3 runs to 16 residues. V lost 5 bases to trimming and J lost 4 bases; unmatched junction nucleotides: 9. The CDR3 here is CASSPRQGWATGELFF. In nucleotides, the CDR3 is TGTGCCAGCAGCCCGAGACAGGGGTGGGCCACCGGGGAGCTGTTTTTT.

This chain connects TRBV9 to TRBJ2-1; TRBD1 matches 10 bases. The length of the CDR3 is 16 residues. Germline lookup yields CDR1 SGDLS and CDR2 YYNGEE. J lost 4 bases, V lost 4 bases, and 8 bases had no gene match. The CDR3 DNA reads as TGTGCCAGCAGCCGAAAGACAGGGGGCCTTTACAATGAGCAGTTCTTC. Its protein is CASSRKTGGLYNEQFF.

The chain is built from TRBV5-1 and TRBJ1-2; D remains ambiguous. Germline V gives CDR1 SGHRS, CDR2 YFSETQ. Trimming stripped 0 bases from V and 5 bases from J, with 8 bases between. This CDR3 is built from 13 residues. CDR3 in DNA: TGCGCCAGCAGCTTGGTCCCTGAGTATGGCTACACCTTC. This codes for CASSLVPEYGYTF.

The chain has TRBV6-5 and TRBJ1-6; the D gene is possibly TRBD1 (5 bases). V dropped 3 bases and J dropped 3 bases, with 9 bases sitting between them. Germline V gene sequence: CDR1 MNHEY, CDR2 SVGAGI. CDR3 length equals 15 residues. CDR3 protein: CASSYQGSYNSPLHF. The DNA for the CDR3 is TGTGCCAGCAGTTATCAGGGCAGCTATAATTCACCCCTCCACTTT.

V is TRBV7-2 and J is TRBJ2-2; possibly TRBD1 or TRBD2 for D (6 bases each). V gave up 3 bases and J gave up 0 bases, with 11 bases separating them. In germline, CDR1 is SGHTA, CDR2 FQGNSA. The CDR3 is made up of 16 amino acids. The CDR3 loop is CASSLRGHPNTGELFF. The CDR3 nucleotides are TGTGCCAGCAGCTTGCGGGGACACCCGAACACCGGGGAGCTGTTTTTT.

There are a few counts of this clonotype. This chain links TRBV6-1 with TRBJ2-4; D is perhaps TRBD1 or TRBD2 (5 bases each). V dropped 7 bases and J dropped 5 bases, with 9 bases sitting between them. There are 12 residues in the CDR3. Germline V gene data show CDR1 as MNHNS and CDR2 as SASEGT. The chain's CDR3 is CASKVGENIQYF. The CDR3 DNA reads as TGTGCCAGCAAGGTGGGGGAAAACATTCAGTACTTC.

This chain links TRBV10-3 with TRBJ1-5; D is perhaps TRBD1 (6 bases). In germline, CDR1 is ENHRY, CDR2 SYGVKD. The V end lost 7 bases, the J end lost 2 bases, and 9 bases lay between the germline ends. CDR3 length equals 13 residues. CDR3 amino acids: CAITQGGNQPQHF. CDR3 nucleotides: TGTGCCATCACACAGGGTGGCAATCAGCCCCAGCATTTT.

This clonotype was seen a handful of times. The rearrangement uses TRBV4-2 and TRBJ2-5; D ambiguous. V was pared by 1 base and J by 5 bases, with 11 bases between. The CDR3 spans 14 residues. The germline V gene has CDR1 LGHNA and CDR2 YNFKEQ. The chain's CDR3 is CASSQGTARETQYF. For the CDR3, the DNA is TGTGCCAGCAGCCAAGGAACGGCGAGGGAGACCCAGTACTTC.

This clonotype came up a few times. The rearrangement joins TRBV5-1 to TRBJ2-1, with D possibly being TRBD2 (6 bases). This CDR3 comprises 12 residues. V lost 5 bases and J 10 bases, leaving 13 bases between the germline ends. Germline V CDR1 and CDR2: SGHRS, YFSETQ. The CDR3 nucleotides are TGCGCCAGCAGGGAGGGACTTTCCGAGCAGTTCTTC. Translating gives CASREGLSEQFF. Filled out from reference TRBV5-1 and TRBJ2-1, the complete variable domain reads KAGVTQTPRYLIKTRGQQVTLSCSPISGHRSVSWYQQTPGQGLQFLFEYFSETQRNKGNFPGRFSGRQFSNSRSEMNVSTLELGDSALYLCASREGLSEQFFGPGTRLTVL.

This chain connects TRBV9 to TRBJ1-6; 10 nucleotides agree with TRBD1. CDR3 length equals 15 residues. V gave up 3 bases and J gave up 6 bases; unmatched junction bases: 3. Germline-derived CDR1 and CDR2 are SGDLS and YYNGEE. The CDR3: CASSGQGAGNSPLHF. CDR3 in DNA: TGTGCCAGCAGCGGACAGGGGGCCGGTAATTCACCCCTCCACTTT.

This clonotype was counted only a few times. V gene TRBV11-2 combines with J gene TRBJ2-7; 10 bases are shared with TRBD2. CDR3 size: 15 residues. Germline CDR1 SGHAT, CDR2 FQNNGV. V shed 3 bases and J 2 bases; nucleotides not matched to a gene: 4. The CDR3 DNA reads TGTGCCAGCAGCTTGACTAGCGGGTTTACCTACGAGCAGTACTTC. Protein sequence: CASSLTSGFTYEQYF.